Shown below are 3 T cell receptor beta chains from a single sample sequenced in a study of T cell repertoires in cytomegalovirus infection (dated by TCRdb to between 2018 and 2020). The sample was run on an Illumina HiSeq 1500. The public sequencing data were trimmed at Q25 with fastp and processed into clonotypes with MiXCR by TCRdb, which kept only in-frame beta chains. Entries are consolidated by CDR3 protein sequence, retaining the most common genes and DNA. Across this sample there are roughly 250,000 distinct CDR3 sequences, with around 12% seen only once. The biggest ten clones account for 1.5% to 2% of the sample. The sample was PBMCs. The receptors were sampled from a human donor in good health (CMV status not recorded). Some clones in this sample may be carry-over from other donors' samples.

This clonotype was counted ten times or more. This sequence joins TRBV7-2 and TRBJ2-3; D remains unclear. V shed 5 bases and J shed 2 bases, with 11 bases lying between them. CDR1 is SGHTA, CDR2 FQGNSA, per germline. CDR3 size: 14 residues. CDR3 sequence: CASSLPGPTDTQYF. The DNA for the CDR3 is TGTGCCAGCAGCCTGCCGGGTCCCACAGATACGCAGTATTTT. The full variable domain, in which reference TRBV7-2 and TRBJ2-3 provide the parts outside the CDR3, is GAGVSQSPSNKVTEKGKDVELRCDPISGHTALYWYRQSLGQGLEFLIYFQGNSAPDKSGLPSDRFSAERTGGSVSTLTIQRTQQEDSAVYLCASSLPGPTDTQYFGPGTRLTVL.

This clonotype appeared a few times. The CDR3 nucleotides read TGCGCCAGCAGCTATACTCTAGGGACTACCAATGAGCAGTTCTTC. It translates to CASSYTLGTTNEQFF. J is TRBJ2-1 and V is TRBV5-1; 7 bases line up with TRBD2. V dropped 3 bases and J dropped 6; count of bases not matched to a gene: 9. The CDR3 extends over 15 amino acids. Germline assignment: CDR1 SGHRS and CDR2 YFSETQ.

This clonotype was seen only a few times. V is TRBV3-1 and J is TRBJ1-1, with D tentatively TRBD1 (5 bases). Trimming removed 4 bases at V and 1 base at J, with 19 bases between. Germline lookup yields CDR1 LGHDT and CDR2 YNNKEL (reference sequence). The CDR3 covers 17 residues. CDR3 sequence reads: CASSPRRGAGENTEAFF. CDR3 DNA: TGTGCCAGCAGCCCCAGGCGAGGGGCCGGGGAGAACACTGAAGCTTTCTTT.